This passage covers 14 T cell receptor beta chains from one sample sequenced in a study of CD8+CD57+ T cells in acquired aplastic anemia. For CDR3 and TCR beta VDJ profiling, genomic DNA was the template used. MiXCR was run by TCRdb on the reads, yielding one entry per CDR3 protein. Of some 200,000 distinct CDR3 sequences listed, roughly 50% are singletons. Sequencing was done on patients that had shown CD8+CD57+ cell expansion by flow cytometry. The sequenced sample was sorted CD4+, CD8+, or CD8+CD57+ T cells (not recorded which) from PBMCs. These receptors were obtained from a human donor with aplastic anemia.

CDR3 protein: CASSQAAGQGNYGYTF. The CDR3 nucleotides read TGTGCCAGCAGCCAAGCCGCGGGACAGGGGAACTATGGCTACACCTTC. This chain connects TRBV11-2 to TRBJ1-2; 10 bases align to TRBD1. The CDR3 consists of 16 residues. The germline gives CDR1 SGHAT, CDR2 FQNNGV. V gave up 5 bases and J gave up 2 bases; unmatched junction bases: 8.

The chain recombines TRBV6-4 with TRBJ1-6; D ambiguous. The CDR3 runs to 13 residues. Germline V CDR1 and CDR2: MRHNA, SNTAGT. The V and J ends lost 6 bases and 8 bases respectively, with 11 bases between them. The chain's CDR3 is CASRLDGDSPLHF. In DNA, the CDR3 is TGTGCCAGCAGGCTCGATGGGGATTCACCCCTCCACTTT.

The V and J genes are TRBV20-1 and TRBJ2-7; D not resolved. Trimming cost V 2 bases and J 7 bases, with 15 bases left between them. Germline CDR1 and CDR2: DFQATT and SNEGSKA (reference sequence). This CDR3 is 13 amino acids long. CDR3 in amino acids: CSARWPHGREQYF. CDR3 nucleotides: TGCAGTGCTAGATGGCCCCACGGGCGGGAGCAGTACTTC.

This clonotype has a count of ten or more. The rearrangement uses TRBV19 and TRBJ1-2; D call uncertain. The CDR3 contains 12 residues. Trimming stripped 5 bases from V and 6 bases from J, with 10 bases between. The V gene's germline CDR1 is LNHDA and CDR2 SQIVND (reference sequence). CDR3 sequence reads: CASSRPGNGYTF. DNA for the CDR3: TGTGCCAGTAGTCGACCGGGGAATGGCTACACCTTC.

The chain couples TRBV27 to TRBJ1-5; the D gene is possibly TRBD1 (6 bases). This CDR3 has 13 amino acids. V was cut by 7 bases and J by 3 bases, with 10 bases left in between. The germline V gene encodes CDR1 MNHEY and CDR2 SMNVEV (reference sequence). CDR3 DNA sequence: TGTGCCAGCAAAGGGGGAGTCAATCAGCCCCAGCATTTT. This encodes CASKGGVNQPQHF.

As regards this clonotype: The junction differs from germline at one of its ends, possibly a read error. The chain links TRBV7-9 to TRBJ1-6, with D tentatively TRBD1 (5 bases). Looked up from germline, CDR1 is SEHNR and CDR2 is FQNEAQ (reference sequence). The CDR3 runs 14 residues. The CDR3 here is CACSFGAGGEPLHF. Written as DNA, the CDR3 is TGTGCCTGCAGCTTTGGGGCAGGAGGCGAACCCCTCCACTTT.

Many counts were recorded for this clonotype. The chain employs TRBV5-5 and TRBJ1-6; a possible D gene is TRBD1 (6 bases). The CDR3 consists of 16 residues. V lost 0 bases and J lost 4, with 11 bases in between. Germline V gene data show CDR1 as SGHKS and CDR2 as YYEKEE (reference sequence). CDR3 in amino acids: CASSLGWTAYNSPLHF. The CDR3 coding sequence is TGTGCCAGCAGCTTGGGGTGGACAGCATATAATTCACCCCTCCACTTT.

There are many counts of this clonotype. The gene calls are TRBV10-3 and TRBJ2-3; 8 bases line up with TRBD2. The CDR3 is 14 residues long. Germline lookup yields CDR1 ENHRY and CDR2 SYGVKD. The V and J ends lost 4 bases and 2 bases, in that order; junction bases with no gene match: 2. CDR3 loop: CAISGGGITDTQYF. CDR3 coding DNA: TGTGCCATCAGTGGCGGGGGGATCACAGATACGCAGTATTTT.

The gene calls are TRBV7-9 and TRBJ2-7; possibly TRBD2 for D (7 bases). Trimming left V 5 bases short and J 2 bases short, with 19 bases between. Germline loops: CDR1 SEHNR, CDR2 FQNEAQ (reference sequence). CDR3 length equals 16 residues. This chain's CDR3 is CASSPDGGQRAYEQYF. The CDR3 DNA reads TGTGCCAGCAGCCCAGACGGGGGGCAGAGGGCCTACGAGCAGTACTTC.

This clonotype was observed at least ten times. The V call is TRBV27, the J call TRBJ1-6, with unresolved D. CDR1 is MNHEY and CDR2 is SMNVEV in the germline V gene (reference sequence). The CDR3 is 14 amino acids. Trimming shortened V by 4 bases and J by 5 bases, and 9 bases separated the two germline ends. DNA of the CDR3: TGTGCCAGCAGTTACAGTCTTCATAATTCACCCCTCCACTTT. Residues: CASSYSLHNSPLHF.

V and J are TRBV15 and TRBJ1-6, with a tentative D call TRBD1 (5 bases). The CDR3 consists of 14 residues. Trimming cost V 0 bases and J 10 bases, with 10 bases left between them. Germline values: CDR1 LNHNV, CDR2 YYDKDF (reference sequence). CDR3 sequence: CATSREGVGSPLHF. CDR3 coding DNA: TGTGCCACCAGCAGAGAGGGGGTGGGGTCACCCCTCCACTTT.

This clonotype was recorded at least ten times. The V call is TRBV4-2, the J call TRBJ2-3, with 9 bases fitting TRBD2. Germline V gives CDR1 LGHNA, CDR2 YNFKEQ. The CDR3 has 17 amino acids. V shed 0 bases, J shed 3 bases, and the junction held 7 bases outside the gene matches. CDR3 nucleotides: TGTGCCAGCAGCCAAGATACGGCTAGCGGGGCTACAGATACGCAGTATTTT. Translated, it gives CASSQDTASGATDTQYF.

There are many counts of this clonotype. This chain links TRBV6-5 with TRBJ2-5, with 9 nucleotides matching TRBD1. Germline V CDR1 and CDR2: MNHEY, SVGAGI. The CDR3 is made up of 15 amino acids. V shed 6 bases, J shed 4 bases, and the junction held 9 bases outside the gene matches. The chain's CDR3 is CASSSSDRGGETQYF. The CDR3 bases are TGTGCCAGCAGCTCCTCCGACAGGGGGGGAGAGACCCAGTACTTC.

V and J are TRBV6-5 and TRBJ1-3; D not certain. The CDR3 has 13 residues. Germline CDR1 is MNHEY and CDR2 is SVGAGI. V was shortened by 6 bases and J by 0 bases, with 6 bases between the two germline ends. Here the CDR3 DNA reads TGTGCCAGCAGACGGGGCTCTGGAAACACCATATATTTT. Protein: CASRRGSGNTIYF.